The 23 T cell receptor beta chains reported below all come from one sample, sequenced in a study of OX40 agonist ivuxolimab in advanced cancers. TCRdb keeps only in-frame clones here, not all; method: immunoSEQ multiplex PCR. The data show 42,000 or so clones, 84% seen once. Sequenced material: CD4+ or CD8+ T cells sorted from blood, taken in a trial of the OX40 agonist ivuxolimab. The source of these receptors is an adult with an advanced solid tumor such as melanoma, head and neck, liver or kidney cancer.

The rearrangement joins TRBV5-6 to TRBJ2-5; 8 bases are a match to TRBD2. CDR1 is SGHDT and CDR2 is YYEEEE in the germline V gene. This CDR3 is built from 13 residues. The ends lost 4 bases at V and 5 bases at J; junction bases unmatched: 4. The CDR3 here is CASSQGLDETQYF. The CDR3 nucleotides read TGTGCCAGCAGCCAGGGACTAGATGAGACCCAGTACTTC.

This chain links TRBV9 with TRBJ2-1; D may be TRBD2 (6 bases). Germline CDR1 reads SGDLS; CDR2 reads YYNGEE. Trimming removed 0 bases from V and 7 bases from J, with 11 bases in between. The CDR3 spans 14 residues. The CDR3 is CASSVAPGANEQFF. The CDR3 DNA sequence: TGTGCCAGCAGCGTAGCGCCGGGAGCGAATGAGCAGTTCTTC.

The V and J genes are TRBV5-6 and TRBJ1-2; 8 bases are shared with TRBD1. The trim removed 0 bases at V and 5 bases at J, leaving 3 bases unmatched. The CDR3 length is 14 residues. The germline V gene encodes CDR1 SGHDT and CDR2 YYEEEE. The CDR3 here is CASSLGQGWYGYTF. Here the CDR3 DNA reads TGTGCCAGCAGCTTGGGACAGGGGTGGTATGGCTACACCTTC. Combining the CDR3 with reference TRBV5-6 and TRBJ1-2 gives the whole variable domain DAGVTQSPTHLIKTRGQQVTLRCSPKSGHDTVSWYQQALGQGPQFIFQYYEEEERQRGNFPDRFSGHQFPNYSSELNVNALLLGDSALYLCASSLGQGWYGYTFGSGTRLTVV.

This clone was counted a single time. This chain joins TRBV27 and TRBJ2-2; 9 bases line up with TRBD1. After removal of 4 bases from V and 4 bases from J, the junction contained 16 bases not matched to a gene. Germline V CDR1 and CDR2: MNHEY, SMNVEV (reference sequence). The length of the CDR3 is 19 residues. This CDR3 is CASSWISRGQGFSTGELFF. CDR3 bases: TGTGCCAGCAGTTGGATCAGTAGGGGACAGGGTTTCAGCACCGGGGAGCTGTTTTTT.

The chain employs TRBV7-3 and TRBJ2-3, with 14 bases lining up with TRBD2. This CDR3 comprises 19 residues. CDR1 SGHTA and CDR2 FQGTGA come from the germline V gene. Losses at the gene ends were 5 bases for V and 1 base for J; bases not matched to a gene: 11. The CDR3 loop is CASSPGTSGGFGGTDTQYF. The CDR3 DNA follows: TGTGCCAGCAGCCCCGGGACTAGCGGGGGATTTGGGGGCACAGATACGCAGTATTTT.

This clone came up a few times. The V call is TRBV9, the J call TRBJ2-3; 8 bases agree with TRBD2. CDR1 and CDR2 from the germline V gene are SGDLS and YYNGEE. CDR3 length equals 16 residues. Trimming at V came to 0 bases and at J to 4 bases, leaving 7 bases not matched to a gene. The CDR3 is CASSVVGSGTADTQYF. The CDR3 DNA is TGTGCCAGCAGCGTAGTTGGTAGCGGGACCGCAGATACGCAGTATTTT.

The CDR3 nucleotides read TGTGCCAGTATCGGGACAGGGACTGAAGCTTTCTTT. Its protein is CASIGTGTEAFF. This chain uses TRBV19 with TRBJ1-1; 9 bases line up with TRBD1. The CDR3 consists of 12 residues. The germline CDR1 and CDR2 sequences are LNHDA and SQIVND (reference sequence). Germline trimming cut 7 bases from V and 5 bases from J; bases unmatched to any gene: 2.

V is TRBV6-1 and J is TRBJ2-5; 12 bases map to TRBD2. CDR3 length: 15 amino acids. V shed 8 bases and J 1 base; nucleotides not matched to a gene: 5. Germline values: CDR1 MNHNS, CDR2 SASEGT. CDR3 protein: CASGGLAGFQETQYF. The CDR3 nucleotides are TGTGCCAGCGGGGGACTAGCGGGTTTCCAAGAGACCCAGTACTTC.

CDR3 coding DNA: TGCAGCGTTGGGCTGAGTTTCTCCTACGAGCAGTACTTC. Its translation: CSVGLSFSYEQYF. This sequence joins TRBV29-1 and TRBJ2-7; D not resolved. Germline V gene sequence: CDR1 SQVTM, CDR2 ANQGSEA. The CDR3 has 13 amino acids. The germline V and J ends were trimmed by 4 bases and 0 bases, with 10 bases remaining between them.

This clone is deemed medium-sized. The V call is TRBV11-2, the J call TRBJ1-3; 9 bases map to TRBD1. Germline V gives CDR1 SGHAT, CDR2 FQNNGV. The CDR3 contains 18 residues. Trimming removed 1 base from V and 2 bases from J; junction bases left unmatched: 9. The CDR3 nucleotides read TGTGCCAGCAGCTTAGGGACAGGGGAAGAAGGGACTGGAAACACCATATATTTT. Translated: CASSLGTGEEGTGNTIYF.

This rearrangement joins TRBV4-1 to TRBJ1-5, with D maybe TRBD1 (6 bases). V was clipped by 1 base and J by 4 bases, with 14 bases between them. This CDR3 is 16 amino acids long. The V gene's germline CDR1 is MGHRA and CDR2 YSYEKL. In nucleotides, the CDR3 is TGCGCCAGCAGCCAAGGTCGGGACAAGTTAAATCAGCCCCAGCATTTT. Translating gives CASSQGRDKLNQPQHF.

The V and J genes are TRBV4-1 and TRBJ2-4, with a tentative D call TRBD1 (6 bases). Trimming removed 6 bases at V and 0 bases at J, with 21 bases between. The CDR3 has 18 amino acids. Germline V gene data show CDR1 as MGHRA and CDR2 as YSYEKL. The CDR3 region is CASSQEEIWGLAKNIQYF. As DNA, the CDR3 is TGCGCCAGCAGTCAGGAGGAAATATGGGGGCTAGCCAAAAACATTCAGTACTTC.

The CDR3 bases are TGTGCCACCAGCCGGATCGAGCTTGAGCAGTTCTTC. Translated: CATSRIELEQFF. The chain carries TRBV15 and TRBJ2-1; D not resolved. The V end was cut by 5 bases, the J end by 9 bases, with 11 bases between. Germline CDR1 and CDR2: LNHNV and YYDKDF (reference sequence). The CDR3 spans 12 residues. Combining the CDR3 with reference TRBV15 and TRBJ2-1 gives the whole variable domain DAMVIQNPRYQVTQFGKPVTLSCSQTLNHNVMYWYQQKSSQAPKLLFHYYDKDFNNEADTPDNFQSRRPNTSFCFLDIRSPGLGDTAMYLCATSRIELEQFFGPGTRLTVL.

This chain uses TRBV21-1 with TRBJ1-1. TRBV21-1 is deemed a pseudogene. This CDR3 region has 14 residues. The CDR3: CASSPLGWNTEAFF. The CDR3 nucleotides read TGTGCCAGCAGCCCTCTCGGTTGGAACACTGAAGCTTTCTTT.

The chain combines TRBV6-1 with TRBJ1-1; D call uncertain. Germline CDR1 reads MNHNS; CDR2 reads SASEGT. V was cut by 6 bases and J by 5 bases, with 13 bases left in between. The CDR3 is 13 residues long. CDR3 residues: CASSQTAWTEAFF. The CDR3 DNA follows: TGTGCCAGCAGCCAAACAGCGTGGACTGAAGCTTTCTTT.

The CDR3 bases are TGTGCCAGCAGCGCCGGGGGGGCTAGCAATCAGCCCCAGCATTTT. It specifies CASSAGGASNQPQHF. The chain couples TRBV5-4 to TRBJ1-5; a possible D gene is TRBD1 (6 bases). Trimming cost V 4 bases and J 0 bases, with 11 bases left between them. Germline V lookup: CDR1 SGHNT, CDR2 YYREEE (reference sequence). The CDR3 sequence is 15 residues long.

This chain links TRBV11-2 with TRBJ1-1, with 7 bases identical to TRBD1. CDR1 SGHAT and CDR2 FQNNGV come from the germline V gene. This CDR3 comprises 14 residues. The V segment lost 0 bases and the J segment 4 bases; nucleotides outside the gene matches: 2. CDR3 sequence reads: CASSLEQGSTEAFF. The CDR3 coding sequence is TGTGCCAGCAGCTTAGAACAGGGGAGCACTGAAGCTTTCTTT.

This CDR3 reads CASSPDSLRGETQYF. As DNA, the CDR3 is TGTGCCAGCAGCCCCGACAGCCTAAGAGGGGAGACCCAGTACTTC. The V and J genes are TRBV7-9 and TRBJ2-5; D is tentatively TRBD1 or TRBD2 (5 bases each). Trimming stripped 5 bases from V and 5 bases from J, with 18 bases between. The CDR3 is made up of 15 amino acids. The germline CDR1 and CDR2 sequences are SEHNR and FQNEAQ (reference sequence).

The V and J genes are TRBV27 and TRBJ2-3, with 8 bases fitting TRBD2. The V and J ends lost 6 bases and 2 bases, in that order; junction bases with no gene match: 10. The CDR3 is made up of 16 amino acids. CDR1 MNHEY and CDR2 SMNVEV come from the germline V gene (reference sequence). CDR3 sequence reads: CASREASGGLTDTQYF. The DNA for the CDR3 is TGTGCCAGCAGAGAGGCGAGCGGGGGCCTCACAGATACGCAGTATTTT.

V usage is TRBV27 and J usage is TRBJ1-5, with no clear D. V was shortened by 5 bases and J by 10 bases, with 18 bases between the two germline ends. This CDR3 comprises 14 residues. Germline-derived CDR1 and CDR2 are MNHEY and SMNVEV (reference sequence). The CDR3 region is CASSPSGMGGPQHF. CDR3 coding DNA: TGTGCCAGCAGTCCGTCAGGAATGGGAGGTCCCCAGCATTTT.

The chain carries TRBV7-9 and TRBJ1-1, with TRBD1 identical over 7 bases. With V trimmed by 5 bases and J by 11 bases, 11 bases remained unmatched. The CDR3 contains 13 residues. CDR1 and CDR2 (germline): SEHNR, FQNEAQ (reference sequence). This CDR3 reads CASSTGEGASAFF. The CDR3 DNA sequence: TGTGCCAGCAGCACAGGTGAGGGGGCCTCCGCTTTCTTT.

The CDR3 coding sequence is TGTGCCAGCAGCCGCGGGGACGAGCAGTACTTC. Amino acid sequence: CASSRGDEQYF. The chain has TRBV7-9 and TRBJ2-7; D might be TRBD2 (6 bases). V was clipped by 5 bases and J by 5 bases, with 7 bases between them. In germline, CDR1 is SEHNR, CDR2 FQNEAQ (reference sequence). The CDR3 consists of 11 residues.

The chain combines TRBV29-1 with TRBJ2-1, with TRBD2 as a possible D gene (5 bases). This CDR3 spans 16 amino acids. In germline, CDR1 is SQVTM, CDR2 ANQGSEA. Deletions cut 1 base from V and 0 bases from J, with 13 bases between. The CDR3 sequence is CSVEGTPTISYNEQFF. Here the CDR3 DNA reads TGCAGCGTTGAAGGGACTCCTACGATCTCCTACAATGAGCAGTTCTTC.